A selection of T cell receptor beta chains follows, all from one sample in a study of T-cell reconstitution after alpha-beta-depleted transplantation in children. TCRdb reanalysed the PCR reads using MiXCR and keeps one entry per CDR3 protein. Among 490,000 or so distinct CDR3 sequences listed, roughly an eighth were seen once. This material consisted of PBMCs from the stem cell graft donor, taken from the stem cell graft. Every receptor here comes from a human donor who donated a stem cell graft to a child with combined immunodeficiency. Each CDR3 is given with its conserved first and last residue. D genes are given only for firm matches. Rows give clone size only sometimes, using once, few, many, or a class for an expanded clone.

DNA: TGTGCCAGCAGCATTAGCGGGGGGTACGAGCAGTACTTC
CDR3: CASSISGGYEQYF
V: TRBV7-2
D: TRBD2
size: many
J: TRBJ2-7

DNA: TGTGCCAGCTCAGGGGGCATGGAAAAACTGTTTTTT
CDR3: CASSGGMEKLFF
V: TRBV7-6
D: TRBD1
size: -
J: TRBJ1-4

DNA: TGTGCTAGTGGTTGGGGAGGAGCCGGGGAGACCCAGTACTTC
CDR3: CASGWGGAGETQYF
V: TRBV12-5
D: -
size: few
J: TRBJ2-5

DNA: TGTGCCAGCAGCCCGGGACTAGCGGGTTTCCTAGATAATGAGCAGTTCTTC
CDR3: CASSPGLAGFLDNEQFF
V: TRBV7-2
D: TRBD2
size: -
J: TRBJ2-1

DNA: TGTGCCAGCAGCGGTACTAGCGGTTTAGGGAATGAGCAGTTCTTC
CDR3: CASSGTSGLGNEQFF
V: TRBV9
D: TRBD2
size: many
J: TRBJ2-1

DNA: TGTGCCACCAGCAGAGATTGGACAGCCTACGAGCAGTACTTC
CDR3: CATSRDWTAYEQYF
V: TRBV15
D: -
size: many
J: TRBJ2-7

DNA: TGTGCCTGGAGCCCCGGGACAGGGGAATTGAATGAGCAGTTCTTC
CDR3: CAWSPGTGELNEQFF
V: TRBV30
D: TRBD1
size: -
J: TRBJ2-1

DNA: TGTGCCAGCAGCTTAGCCCCTAGCGGGGGGGGTGAACAAGAGACCCAGTACTTC
CDR3: CASSLAPSGGGEQETQYF
V: TRBV7-7
D: TRBD2
size: few
J: TRBJ2-5

DNA: TGTGCCAGCAGCTTATCGGCCAGGGGGCTAGGTGGAAACACCATATATTTT
CDR3: CASSLSARGLGGNTIYF
V: TRBV7-2
D: TRBD1
size: few
J: TRBJ1-3

DNA: TGTGCCAGCAGTGTCGAGACTAGCGGACCCTACGAGCAGTACTTC
CDR3: CASSVETSGPYEQYF
V: TRBV2
D: TRBD2
size: -
J: TRBJ2-7

DNA: TGTGCCAGCAGTTACCCCTTGGACCTCGCCACGCAGTATTTT
CDR3: CASSYPLDLATQYF
V: TRBV6-2/TRBV6-3
D: -
size: few
J: TRBJ2-3

DNA: TGCGCCAGCAGCCAAACCGTGACTGGGGCCAACGTCCTGACTTTC
CDR3: CASSQTVTGANVLTF
V: TRBV4-3
D: -
size: few
J: TRBJ2-6

DNA: TGTGCCAGCAGCTTAGATGTAGCGGGCCCCCTTACGGAGCAGTTCTTC
CDR3: CASSLDVAGPLTEQFF
V: TRBV7-6
D: TRBD2
size: -
J: TRBJ2-1

DNA: TGTGCCAGCGGAACTAGCGGAGAAAGCACAGATACGCAGTATTTT
CDR3: CASGTSGESTDTQYF
V: TRBV2
D: TRBD2
size: many
J: TRBJ2-3

DNA: TGCGCCAGCAGCCGGCCCGGCGGGGAGCTGTTTTTT
CDR3: CASSRPGGELFF
V: TRBV4-3
D: -
size: -
J: TRBJ2-2

DNA: TGTGCCAGCAGCCGGACTAGCGGCTACAATGAGCAGTTCTTC
CDR3: CASSRTSGYNEQFF
V: TRBV12-3/TRBV12-4
D: TRBD2
size: many
J: TRBJ2-1

DNA: TGTGCCAGCAGTTTAACGTACAGGGGTAACATTCAGTACTTC
CDR3: CASSLTYRGNIQYF
V: TRBV12-3/TRBV12-4
D: TRBD1
size: many
J: TRBJ2-4

DNA: TGTGCCAGCAGCTTACCCGGGCGTTCCGAAGCTTTCTTT
CDR3: CASSLPGRSEAFF
V: TRBV3-1
D: -
size: few
J: TRBJ1-1

DNA: TGTGCCAGCAGTTTAAGCCGGATGGGCGAGCAGTACTTC
CDR3: CASSLSRMGEQYF
V: TRBV27
D: -
size: -
J: TRBJ2-7

DNA: TGTGCCAGCAGTTTATTTTTCGAGCAGTACTTC
CDR3: CASSLFFEQYF
V: TRBV27
D: -
size: many
J: TRBJ2-7

DNA: TGTGCCAGCTCACAGGGACAGGAGACCACTGAAGCTTTCTTT
CDR3: CASSQGQETTEAFF
V: TRBV18
D: TRBD1
size: -
J: TRBJ1-1

DNA: TGTGCCAGTAGTCAGGCGGGAGGGGCTGAGCAGTTCTTC
CDR3: CASSQAGGAEQFF
V: TRBV19
D: TRBD2
size: -
J: TRBJ2-1

DNA: TGTGCCAGCAGCCTCCTGGGGGGCTCGAATTTTTCACCCCTCCACTTT
CDR3: CASSLLGGSNFSPLHF
V: TRBV7-2
D: -
size: few
J: TRBJ1-6

DNA: TGTGCCAGCAGTTTTTGGGGGGTAGGCAAAAACATTCAGTACTTC
CDR3: CASSFWGVGKNIQYF
V: TRBV12-3/TRBV12-4
D: -
size: -
J: TRBJ2-4

DNA: TGTGCCAGCAGCCAAGCTTACAGGGGGGACATTCAGTACTTC
CDR3: CASSQAYRGDIQYF
V: TRBV3-1
D: TRBD1
size: few
J: TRBJ2-4

DNA: TGTGCCAGCAGCTACCTGACAGGGTGGGAAACGGATGAGCAGTTCTTC
CDR3: CASSYLTGWETDEQFF
V: TRBV7-2
D: TRBD1
size: -
J: TRBJ2-1

DNA: TGTGCCAGCAGTGAGGGACTAGCGGGGGGCAATGAGCAGTTCTTC
CDR3: CASSEGLAGGNEQFF
V: TRBV6-4
D: TRBD2
size: many
J: TRBJ2-1

DNA: TGTGCCACCAGTGACCCTCACCCCCGGGCAGATACGCAGTATTTT
CDR3: CATSDPHPRADTQYF
V: TRBV24-1
D: -
size: -
J: TRBJ2-3

DNA: TGTGCCAGCAGTTTCCATCGAGGGGTCCTAGATCAGCCCCAGCATTTT
CDR3: CASSFHRGVLDQPQHF
V: TRBV12-3/TRBV12-4
D: -
size: -
J: TRBJ1-5

DNA: TGCGCCAGCAGCTTTACAAGTGAAATTGGGCAGTTCTTC
CDR3: CASSFTSEIGQFF
V: TRBV5-1
D: -
size: many
J: TRBJ2-1

DNA: TGCAGTGCCGAGGGTAGCGAGGGAGGGGATACGCAGTATTTT
CDR3: CSAEGSEGGDTQYF
V: TRBV20-1
D: TRBD2
size: few
J: TRBJ2-3

DNA: TGCGCCAGCAGCCAAGATTTGTGGGCCGATAACACCGGGGAGCTGTTTTTT
CDR3: CASSQDLWADNTGELFF
V: TRBV4-3
D: -
size: many
J: TRBJ2-2

DNA: TGTGCCAGCAGGCCGACTAGCTGGGGGCGAGAGACCCAGTACTTC
CDR3: CASRPTSWGRETQYF
V: TRBV2
D: -
size: -
J: TRBJ2-5

DNA: TGTGCCAGCAGCTCTGGGACTAGCGGAAAGACCCCCTACAATGAGCAGTTCTTC
CDR3: CASSSGTSGKTPYNEQFF
V: TRBV7-3
D: TRBD2
size: -
J: TRBJ2-1

DNA: TGTGCCAGCAGAAAAGGGGTGAACGGAATCAATGAGCAGTTCTTC
CDR3: CASRKGVNGINEQFF
V: TRBV6-2/TRBV6-3
D: -
size: few
J: TRBJ2-1

DNA: TGCGCCAGCAGCTTATATACCGGGACAAACTCTGGAAACACCATATATTTT
CDR3: CASSLYTGTNSGNTIYF
V: TRBV5-1
D: -
size: few
J: TRBJ1-3

DNA: TGTGCCAGCGCGAGTGGAGATACGCAGTATTTT
CDR3: CASASGDTQYF
V: TRBV6-2/TRBV6-3
D: -
size: -
J: TRBJ2-3

DNA: TGTGCCACCGACCCGGAGGGGGTCTCTGGAAACACCATATATTTT
CDR3: CATDPEGVSGNTIYF
V: TRBV15
D: -
size: -
J: TRBJ1-3

DNA: TGTGCCAGCAGTTTTTCTAGCGGGGGAGGAAGTGAGCAGTTCTTC
CDR3: CASSFSSGGGSEQFF
V: TRBV12-3/TRBV12-4
D: TRBD2
size: -
J: TRBJ2-1

DNA: TGTGCCAGCAGTTTCGTTACCTACGAGCAGTACTTC
CDR3: CASSFVTYEQYF
V: TRBV12-3/TRBV12-4
D: -
size: many
J: TRBJ2-7

DNA: TGTGCCAGCAGCTCCACCCCGGCTAGCGGGACAGATACGCAGTATTTT
CDR3: CASSSTPASGTDTQYF
V: TRBV7-3
D: TRBD2
size: -
J: TRBJ2-3

DNA: TGTGCCAGCAGCTTCCAGCGAAGCTCCTACAATGAGCAGTTCTTC
CDR3: CASSFQRSSYNEQFF
V: TRBV7-9
D: -
size: few
J: TRBJ2-1

DNA: TGTGCCACCAGCAGCTTGCCGGGACTAGTGAACAATGAGCAGTTCTTC
CDR3: CATSSLPGLVNNEQFF
V: TRBV15
D: TRBD2
size: -
J: TRBJ2-1

DNA: TGCGCCAGCAGCTTGGGACAGGGGGCCAACTCCTACGAGCAGTACTTC
CDR3: CASSLGQGANSYEQYF
V: TRBV5-1
D: TRBD1
size: many
J: TRBJ2-7

DNA: TGTGCCAGCTCACCCCCTTGGCAGGCCACCGGGGGCTACACCTTC
CDR3: CASSPPWQATGGYTF
V: TRBV18
D: -
size: few
J: TRBJ1-2

DNA: TGTGCCAGCTCCCAGGGTTTTGAAGCTTTCTTT
CDR3: CASSQGFEAFF
V: TRBV6-5
D: -
size: few
J: TRBJ1-1

DNA: TGTGCCAGCAGTGAGGGTGATTACTATGGCTACACCTTC
CDR3: CASSEGDYYGYTF
V: TRBV9
D: -
size: many
J: TRBJ1-2

DNA: TGTGCCAGCAGTTTAGAGACACCTCAGGTTGGAGGCACTGAAGCTTTCTTT
CDR3: CASSLETPQVGGTEAFF
V: TRBV12-3/TRBV12-4
D: -
size: few
J: TRBJ1-1

DNA: TGCGCCAGCAGCCTACAGGGGAACTATGGCTACACCTTC
CDR3: CASSLQGNYGYTF
V: TRBV5-1
D: TRBD1
size: many
J: TRBJ1-2

DNA: TGCAGTGCTGCCCGGGACAGATCTAACTATGGCTACACCTTC
CDR3: CSAARDRSNYGYTF
V: TRBV20-1
D: TRBD1
size: -
J: TRBJ1-2

DNA: TGTGCCAGCAGATTAAAGCGCCTTGACTACAATGAGCAGTTCTTC
CDR3: CASRLKRLDYNEQFF
V: TRBV6-1
D: -
size: -
J: TRBJ2-1

DNA: TGTGCCAGCAGTTTGGGGACTAGCGAGACCCAGTACTTC
CDR3: CASSLGTSETQYF
V: TRBV12-3/TRBV12-4
D: TRBD2
size: -
J: TRBJ2-5

DNA: TGCAGTGCTAGAGCTCTAGCGGGGAGCTACGAGCAGTACTTC
CDR3: CSARALAGSYEQYF
V: TRBV20-1
D: TRBD2
size: few
J: TRBJ2-7